The 2 T cell receptor beta chains in this list originate from one sample, sequenced in a study of blood T cell repertoires in COVID-19 (TCRdb year 2020). Libraries were built with the immunoSEQ multiplex PCR assay. TCRdb stores this immuneACCESS table with in-frame sequences only. Part of the clones is absent; in the studies checked, under half of the shortfall reflects unresolved V genes, and no reason is known for the rest. The sample includes about 100,000 clones, with about 82% observed a single time. Of the sample, about an eighth is held by the ten largest clones. Source material: peripheral blood. These receptors originate from a man in his fifties with active or convalescent COVID-19.

This chain connects TRBV5-1 to TRBJ2-1; 10 bases agree with TRBD2. CDR1 SGHRS and CDR2 YFSETQ come from the germline V gene. With V trimmed by 5 bases and J by 6 bases, 8 bases remained unmatched. The CDR3 runs to 15 residues. The CDR3 DNA reads as TGCGCCAGCAGGCCCCTAGCGGGAGTCGGCAATGAGCAGTTCTTC. Its protein product is CASRPLAGVGNEQFF.

The chain carries TRBV6-1 and TRBJ1-2; D unresolved. Per germline, CDR1 MNHNS and CDR2 SASEGT. V lost 1 base and J lost 8, with 14 bases in between. CDR3 length equals 14 residues. DNA of the CDR3: TGTGCCAGCAGTGAAGTAACAGCCATTGGGGGCTACACCTTC. This codes for CASSEVTAIGGYTF.